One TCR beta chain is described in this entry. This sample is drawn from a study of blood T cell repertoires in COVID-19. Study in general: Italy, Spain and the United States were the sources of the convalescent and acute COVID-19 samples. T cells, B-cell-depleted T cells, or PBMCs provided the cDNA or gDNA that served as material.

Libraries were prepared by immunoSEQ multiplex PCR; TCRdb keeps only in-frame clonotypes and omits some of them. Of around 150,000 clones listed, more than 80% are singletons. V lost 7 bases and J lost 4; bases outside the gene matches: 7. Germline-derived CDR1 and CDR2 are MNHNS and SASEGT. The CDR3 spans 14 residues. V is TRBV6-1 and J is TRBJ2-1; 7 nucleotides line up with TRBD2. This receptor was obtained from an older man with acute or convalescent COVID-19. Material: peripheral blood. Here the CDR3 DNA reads TGTGCCAGCACCAAGCGGGAACGTTACAATGAGCAGTTCTTC. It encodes CASTKRERYNEQFF.